The T cell receptor beta chain described here comes from a study of blood T cell repertoires in COVID-19. Across the whole study: COVID-19 samples collected from the United States, Italy and Spain covered acute and convalescent phases. Sample material is recorded as cDNA or gDNA derived from T cells, B-cell-depleted T cells, or PBMCs.

Methods used by the authors: Reference gene primer amplification gave nucleated cell count estimates. Assay: immunoSEQ multiplex PCR; the TCRdb copy retains only in-frame clones and omits some. V, J and clone size were drawn from that table, and D and trimming were deduced from the DNA. The table includes fewer than 200,000 clones, approximately 89% detected once. V was trimmed by 0 bases and J by 9 bases, leaving 6 bases between them. The germline V gene has CDR1 SGHNT and CDR2 YENEEA. This CDR3 spans 13 amino acids. The V call is TRBV11-3, the J call TRBJ1-6; no firm D call. Input material: peripheral blood. The source is a woman in her sixties with acute or convalescent COVID-19. This chain's CDR3 is CASSLDRISPLHF. The CDR3 DNA is TGTGCCAGCAGCTTAGATCGTATTTCACCCCTCCACTTT.